The rows below give T cell receptor beta chains drawn from one sample of a study of blood T cell repertoires in COVID-19. Using immunoSEQ multiplex PCR, the repertoire was profiled, and TCRdb retains in-frame clones only, with some absent. The sample has 200,000 to 250,000 clones, around 85% seen once. Source material: PBMCs or T cells enriched from blood (not recorded which). These receptors came from a man aged 35 to 55 who had recovered from COVID-19. CDR3s include the opening cysteine and the closing phenylalanine or tryptophan. The D gene is left open where the match is weak. Clone size, where shown, is once, few, many, or a class for clones that have expanded.

.,TRBV5-1,.,TRBJ2-7,CASSFEGGPYEQYF
.,TRBV27,.,TRBJ1-5,CASSLGTGLQPQHF
.,TRBV5-1,TRBD2,TRBJ2-5,CASSRMTSGMGETQYF
.,TRBV6-2/TRBV6-3,.,TRBJ2-2,CASSYSVRRIGELFF
once,TRBV6-5,TRBD1,TRBJ1-6,CASRAGTGKNSPLHF
.,TRBV18,TRBD1,TRBJ2-5,CASSQITGTVKETQYF
.,TRBV6-6,.,TRBJ2-7,CASSPTATGVSYEQYF
.,TRBV4-1,TRBD2,TRBJ2-7,CASSQQGLAGSYEQYF
few,TRBV5-4,.,TRBJ1-2,CASSLAGGYGYTF
.,TRBV6-9,.,TRBJ2-7,CASSYSENSYEQYF
.,TRBV10-3,TRBD1,TRBJ1-3,CAIKPDRLSGNTIYF
.,TRBV5-6,.,TRBJ2-7,CASSTRNLATYEQYF
.,TRBV12-3/TRBV12-4,.,TRBJ2-7,CASSVLEGNEQYF
.,TRBV7-8,TRBD2,TRBJ2-7,CASSLAYTYIAGLYEQYF
.,TRBV5-8,TRBD1,TRBJ1-6,CASSFRQGNSPLHF
.,TRBV19,TRBD2,TRBJ2-1,CATMGTSGRRFF
.,TRBV11-3,.,TRBJ2-7,CASSFGRDEQYF
.,TRBV5-6,.,TRBJ1-2,CASSLVSQGSNPTF
.,TRBV28,.,TRBJ2-1,CASSSPRGSTGTYNEQFF
.,TRBV3-1/TRBV3-2,.,TRBJ1-4,CASSHLEGEKLFF
.,TRBV18,TRBD1,TRBJ2-2,CASSNRQGSTGELFF
.,TRBV2,TRBD1,TRBJ2-7,CASSEPDRVNEQYF
.,TRBV28,TRBD2,TRBJ2-7,CASRREGSYEQYF
.,TRBV29-1,.,TRBJ2-5,CSVLRETQYF
.,TRBV6-5,.,TRBJ1-2,CASSYFKSGYQDGYTF
.,TRBV30,TRBD1,TRBJ1-2,CASQGAGGYTF
.,TRBV12-3/TRBV12-4,.,TRBJ2-5,CASSASVKTQYF
.,TRBV5-1,.,TRBJ2-7,CASSPTGSGSYEQYF
.,TRBV6-5,.,TRBJ1-2,CASSYSSNYGYTF
once,TRBV5-1,TRBD2,TRBJ2-7,CASSSKTGTSGYSSYEQYF
.,TRBV7-2,.,TRBJ1-5,CASSLESRSHQPQHF
.,TRBV7-3,.,TRBJ2-3,CASSLGPGSTDTQYF
.,TRBV5-6,.,TRBJ2-7,CASSQTRNEQYF
.,TRBV2,.,TRBJ1-1,CASSEARVGTEAFF
.,TRBV5-1,.,TRBJ1-1,CASSLRENTEAFF
.,TRBV6-1,.,TRBJ2-2,CASSEAYPRSTGELFF